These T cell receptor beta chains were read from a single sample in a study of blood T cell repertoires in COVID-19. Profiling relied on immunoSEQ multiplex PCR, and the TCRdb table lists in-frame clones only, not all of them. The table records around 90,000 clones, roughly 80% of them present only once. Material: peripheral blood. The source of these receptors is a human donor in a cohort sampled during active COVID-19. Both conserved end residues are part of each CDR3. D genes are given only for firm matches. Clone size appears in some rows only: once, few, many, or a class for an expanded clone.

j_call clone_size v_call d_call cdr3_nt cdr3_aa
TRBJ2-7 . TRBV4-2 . TGTGCCAGCAGCCAAGTCACGGGAACCTACGAGCAGTACTTC CASSQVTGTYEQYF
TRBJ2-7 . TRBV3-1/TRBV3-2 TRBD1 TGTGCCAGCAGCGGAGGGTCCGGGACAGGATCGGGCGAGCAGTACTTC CASSGGSGTGSGEQYF
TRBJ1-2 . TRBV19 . TGTGCCAGTAGGGAGGGCCCGGGAGGCTACACCTTC CASREGPGGYTF
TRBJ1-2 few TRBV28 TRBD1 TGTGCCAGCAGTGTGACAGGGGACCTCGGCTACACCTTC CASSVTGDLGYTF
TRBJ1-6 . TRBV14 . TGTGCCAGCAGCCAAGACCGAGGGGGTTATTCACCCCTCCACTTT CASSQDRGGYSPLHF
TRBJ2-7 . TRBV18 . TGTGCCAGCTCACCAACGGTGGAGGGGATCTACGAGCAGTACTTC CASSPTVEGIYEQYF
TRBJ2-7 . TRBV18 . TGTGCCAGCTCACCTTTCGACCCCCAGCTGTCAGGGCAGTACTTC CASSPFDPQLSGQYF
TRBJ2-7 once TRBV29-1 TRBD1 TGCAGCGTTGATGGACAGGGGAGCGAGCAGTACTTC CSVDGQGSEQYF
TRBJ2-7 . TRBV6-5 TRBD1 TGTGCCAGCAGGACCTCCGGGACAGCCGGCTACGAGCAGTACTTC CASRTSGTAGYEQYF
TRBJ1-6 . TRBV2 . TGTGCCAGCAGTGAAGGTTACCAGGGTTTCTCACCCCTCCACTTT CASSEGYQGFSPLHF
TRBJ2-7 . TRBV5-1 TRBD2 TGCGCCAGCAGCCCCTCCGGGACTAGCGGGGGACCATACGAGCAGTACTTC CASSPSGTSGGPYEQYF
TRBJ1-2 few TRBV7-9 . TGTGCCAGCAGCCTCCGGACAGCCTCAACCTATGGCTACACCTTC CASSLRTASTYGYTF
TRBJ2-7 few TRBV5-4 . TGTGCCAGCAGCCGCGAATCCTACGAGCAGTACTTC CASSRESYEQYF
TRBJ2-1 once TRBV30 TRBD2 TGTGCCTGGAATCCTAGCGGGACCCTCTGGGAGCAGTTCTTC CAWNPSGTLWEQFF
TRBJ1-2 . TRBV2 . TGTGCCAGCAGACTTACAGGGAATCATGGCTACACCTTC CASRLTGNHGYTF
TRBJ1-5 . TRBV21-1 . TGTGCCAGCAGCAAAGTGGGAGGTACCCGATTTAGCAATCAGCCCCAGCATTTT CASSKVGGTRFSNQPQHF
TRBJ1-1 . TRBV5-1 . TGCGCCAGCAGCTTGTCCGGGGGAAGGGACACTGAAGCTTTCTTT CASSLSGGRDTEAFF
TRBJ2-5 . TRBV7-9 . TGTGCCAGCAGCTTAGATGCCAGGGTCGAGACCCAGTACTTC CASSLDARVETQYF
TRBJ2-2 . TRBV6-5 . TGTGCCAGCAGGATTAGCGGAGTCACCGGGGAGCTGTTTTTT CASRISGVTGELFF
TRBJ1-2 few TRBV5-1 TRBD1 TGCGCCAGCAGCTCGGGACAGGGATACTATGGCTACACCTTC CASSSGQGYYGYTF